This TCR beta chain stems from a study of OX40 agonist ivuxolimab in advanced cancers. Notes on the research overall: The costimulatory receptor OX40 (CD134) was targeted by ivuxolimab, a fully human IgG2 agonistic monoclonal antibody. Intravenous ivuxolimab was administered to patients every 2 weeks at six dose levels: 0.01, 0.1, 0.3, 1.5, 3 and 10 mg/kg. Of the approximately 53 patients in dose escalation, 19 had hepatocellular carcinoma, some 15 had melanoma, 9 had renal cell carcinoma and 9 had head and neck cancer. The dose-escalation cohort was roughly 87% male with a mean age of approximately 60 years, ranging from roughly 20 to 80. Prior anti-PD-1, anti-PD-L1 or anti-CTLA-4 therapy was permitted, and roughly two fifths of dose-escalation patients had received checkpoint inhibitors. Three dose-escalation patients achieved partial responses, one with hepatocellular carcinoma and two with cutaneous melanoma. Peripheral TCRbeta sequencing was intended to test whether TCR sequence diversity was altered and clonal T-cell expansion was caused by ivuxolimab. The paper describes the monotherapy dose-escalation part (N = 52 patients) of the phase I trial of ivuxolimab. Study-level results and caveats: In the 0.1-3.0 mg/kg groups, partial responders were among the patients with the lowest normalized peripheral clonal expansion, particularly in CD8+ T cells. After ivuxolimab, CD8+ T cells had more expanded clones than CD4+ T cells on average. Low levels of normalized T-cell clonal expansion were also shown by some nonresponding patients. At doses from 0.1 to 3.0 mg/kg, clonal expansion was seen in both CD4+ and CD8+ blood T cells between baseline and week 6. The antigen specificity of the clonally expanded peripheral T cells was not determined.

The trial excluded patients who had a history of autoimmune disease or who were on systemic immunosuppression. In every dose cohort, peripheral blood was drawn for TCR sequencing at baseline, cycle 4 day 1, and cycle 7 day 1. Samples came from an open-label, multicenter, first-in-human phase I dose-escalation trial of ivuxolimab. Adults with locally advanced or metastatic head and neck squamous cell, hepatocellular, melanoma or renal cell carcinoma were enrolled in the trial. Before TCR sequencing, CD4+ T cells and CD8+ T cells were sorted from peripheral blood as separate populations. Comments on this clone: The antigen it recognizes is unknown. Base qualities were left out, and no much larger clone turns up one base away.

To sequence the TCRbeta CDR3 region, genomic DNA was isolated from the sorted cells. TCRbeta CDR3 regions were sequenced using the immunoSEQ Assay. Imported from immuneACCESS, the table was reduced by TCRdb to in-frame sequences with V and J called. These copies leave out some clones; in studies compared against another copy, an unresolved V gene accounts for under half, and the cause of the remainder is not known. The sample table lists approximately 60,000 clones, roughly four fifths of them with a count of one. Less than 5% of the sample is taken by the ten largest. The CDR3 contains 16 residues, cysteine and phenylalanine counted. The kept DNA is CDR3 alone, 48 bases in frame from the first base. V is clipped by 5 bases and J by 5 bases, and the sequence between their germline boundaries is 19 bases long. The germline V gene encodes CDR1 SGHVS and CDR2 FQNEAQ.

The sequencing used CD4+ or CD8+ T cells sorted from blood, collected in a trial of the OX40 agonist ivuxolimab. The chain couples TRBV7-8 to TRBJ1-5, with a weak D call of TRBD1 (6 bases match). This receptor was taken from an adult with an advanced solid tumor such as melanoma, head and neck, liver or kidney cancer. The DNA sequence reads TGTGCCAGCAGCCAAAGAACGGGGGGGCGGGATCAGCCCCAGCATTTT. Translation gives CASSQRTGGRDQPQHF.